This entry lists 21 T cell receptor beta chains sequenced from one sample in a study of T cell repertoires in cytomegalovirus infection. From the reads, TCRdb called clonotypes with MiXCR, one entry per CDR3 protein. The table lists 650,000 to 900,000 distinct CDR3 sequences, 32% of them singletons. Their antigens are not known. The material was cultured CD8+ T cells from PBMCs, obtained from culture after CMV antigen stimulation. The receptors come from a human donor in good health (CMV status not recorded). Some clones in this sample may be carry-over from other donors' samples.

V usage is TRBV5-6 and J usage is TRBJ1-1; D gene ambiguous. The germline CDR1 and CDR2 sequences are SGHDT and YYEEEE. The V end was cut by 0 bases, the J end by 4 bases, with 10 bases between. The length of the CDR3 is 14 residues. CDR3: CASSLEGFATEAFF. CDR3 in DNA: TGTGCCAGCAGCTTGGAAGGGTTCGCCACTGAAGCTTTCTTT.

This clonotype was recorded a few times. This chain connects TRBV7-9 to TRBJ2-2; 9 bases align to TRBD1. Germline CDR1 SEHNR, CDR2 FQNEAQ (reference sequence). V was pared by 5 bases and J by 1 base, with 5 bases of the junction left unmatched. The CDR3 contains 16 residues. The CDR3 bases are TGTGCCAGCAGCCAGCCGGACAGGGGGAACACCGGGGAGCTGTTTTTT. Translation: CASSQPDRGNTGELFF.

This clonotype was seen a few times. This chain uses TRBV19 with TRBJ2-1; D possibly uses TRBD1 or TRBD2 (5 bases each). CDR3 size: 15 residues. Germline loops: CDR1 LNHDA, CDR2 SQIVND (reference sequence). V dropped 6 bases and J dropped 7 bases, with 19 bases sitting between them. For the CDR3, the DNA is TGTGCCAGTAGCGAGACGGGACGGGGCGGGAATGAGCAGTTCTTC. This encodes CASSETGRGGNEQFF.

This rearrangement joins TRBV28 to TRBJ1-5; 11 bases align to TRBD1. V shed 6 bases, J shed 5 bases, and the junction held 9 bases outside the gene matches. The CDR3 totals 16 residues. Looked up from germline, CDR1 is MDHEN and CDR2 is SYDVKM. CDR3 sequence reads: CASRETRDRGYQPQHF. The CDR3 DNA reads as TGTGCCAGCAGAGAAACCCGGGACAGGGGGTATCAGCCCCAGCATTTT. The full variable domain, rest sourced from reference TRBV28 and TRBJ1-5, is DVKVTQSSRYLVKRTGEKVFLECVQDMDHENMFWYRQDPGLGLRLIYFSYDVKMKEKGDIPEGYSVSREKKERFSLILESASTNQTSMYLCASRETRDRGYQPQHFGDGTRLSIL.

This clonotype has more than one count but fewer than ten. This chain's CDR3 is CASSEYLNEQFF. CDR3 DNA: TGTGCCAGCAGTGAATATCTAAATGAGCAGTTCTTC. This chain uses TRBV25-1 with TRBJ2-1; D is undetermined. Germline V lookup: CDR1 MGHDK, CDR2 SYGVNS. The V and J ends lost 0 bases and 7 bases respectively, with 4 bases between them. This CDR3 region has 12 residues. The entire variable domain, with the rest obtained from reference TRBV25-1 and TRBJ2-1, is as follows: EADIYQTPRYLVIGTGKKITLECSQTMGHDKMYWYQQDPGMELHLIHYSYGVNSTEKGDLSSESTVSRIRTEHFPLTLESARPSHTSQYLCASSEYLNEQFFGPGTRLTVL.

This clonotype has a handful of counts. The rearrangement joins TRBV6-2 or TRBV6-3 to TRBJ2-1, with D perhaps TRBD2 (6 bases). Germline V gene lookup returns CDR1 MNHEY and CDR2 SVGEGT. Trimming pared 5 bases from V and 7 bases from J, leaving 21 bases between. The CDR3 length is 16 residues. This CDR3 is CASSPEWAGIKNEQFF. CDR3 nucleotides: TGTGCCAGCAGTCCCGAGTGGGCGGGGATAAAAAATGAGCAGTTCTTC.

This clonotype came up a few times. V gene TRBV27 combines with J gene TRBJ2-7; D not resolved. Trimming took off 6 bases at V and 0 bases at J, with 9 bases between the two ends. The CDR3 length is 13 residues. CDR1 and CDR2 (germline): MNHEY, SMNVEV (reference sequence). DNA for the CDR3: TGTGCCAGCAGCAAGGGCCTCTCCTACGAGCAGTACTTC. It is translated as CASSKGLSYEQYF.

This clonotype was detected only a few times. Here the CDR3 reads CASSLHPRALLYEQYV. Here the CDR3 DNA reads TGTGCCAGCAGCTTACATCCCCGGGCCTTACTCTACGAGCAGTACGTC. The V call is TRBV11-3, the J call TRBJ2-7; D is ambiguous. Trimming removed 2 bases from V and 3 bases from J, with 17 bases in between. The CDR3 is made up of 16 amino acids. The V gene's germline CDR1 is SGHNT and CDR2 YENEEA.

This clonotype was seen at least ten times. CDR3 loop: CASSLDVGFALNTEAFF. The CDR3 bases are TGTGCCAGCAGCTTAGACGTGGGTTTCGCCTTGAACACTGAAGCTTTCTTT. The V gene is TRBV7-8, the J gene TRBJ1-1; no definite D call. Germline V gene lookup returns CDR1 SGHVS and CDR2 FQNEAQ. V lost 1 base to trimming and J lost 0 bases, with 15 bases between them. The CDR3 is 17 amino acids.

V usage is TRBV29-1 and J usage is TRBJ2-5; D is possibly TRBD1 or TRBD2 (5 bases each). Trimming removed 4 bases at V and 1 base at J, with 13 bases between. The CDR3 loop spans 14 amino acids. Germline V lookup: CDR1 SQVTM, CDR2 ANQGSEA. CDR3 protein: CSVGRIGTQETQYF. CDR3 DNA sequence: TGCAGCGTTGGACGGATTGGGACCCAAGAGACCCAGTACTTC. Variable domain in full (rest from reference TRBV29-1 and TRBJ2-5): SAVISQKPSRDICQRGTSLTIQCQVDSQVTMMFWYRQQPGQSLTLIATANQGSEATYESGFVIDKFPISRPNLTFSTLTVSNMSPEDSSIYLCSVGRIGTQETQYFGPGTRLLVL.

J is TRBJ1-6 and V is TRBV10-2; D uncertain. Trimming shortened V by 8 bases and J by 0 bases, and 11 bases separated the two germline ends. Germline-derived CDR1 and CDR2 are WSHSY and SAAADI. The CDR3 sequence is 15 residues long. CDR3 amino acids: CASRWVSSYNSPLHF. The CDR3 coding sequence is TGCGCCAGCCGGTGGGTCAGCTCCTATAATTCACCCCTCCACTTT.

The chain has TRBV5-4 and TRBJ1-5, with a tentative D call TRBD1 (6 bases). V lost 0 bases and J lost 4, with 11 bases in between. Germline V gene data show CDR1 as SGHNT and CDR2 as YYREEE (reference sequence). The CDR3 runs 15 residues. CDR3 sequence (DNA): TGTGCCAGCAGCTTGGGGGACACCCCAAATCAGCCCCAGCATTTT. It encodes CASSLGDTPNQPQHF.

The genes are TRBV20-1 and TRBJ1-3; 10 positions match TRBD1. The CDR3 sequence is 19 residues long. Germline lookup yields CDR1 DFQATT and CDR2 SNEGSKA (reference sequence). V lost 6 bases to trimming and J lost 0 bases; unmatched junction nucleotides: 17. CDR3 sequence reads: CSAPGTGDTPRGSGNTIYF. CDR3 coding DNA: TGCAGTGCGCCCGGGACAGGGGATACACCGAGGGGCTCTGGAAACACCATATATTTT.

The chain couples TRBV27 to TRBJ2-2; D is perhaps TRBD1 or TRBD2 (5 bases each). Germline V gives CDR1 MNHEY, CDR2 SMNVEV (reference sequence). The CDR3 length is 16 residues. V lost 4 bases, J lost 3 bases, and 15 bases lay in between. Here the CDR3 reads CASSWGPTRDTGELFF. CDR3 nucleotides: TGTGCCAGCAGTTGGGGACCTACGAGGGACACCGGGGAGCTGTTTTTT.

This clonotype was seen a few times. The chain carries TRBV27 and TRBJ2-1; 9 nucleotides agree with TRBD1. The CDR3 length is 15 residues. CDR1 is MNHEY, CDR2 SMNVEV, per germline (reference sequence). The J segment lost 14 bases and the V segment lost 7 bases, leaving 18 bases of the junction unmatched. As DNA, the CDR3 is TGTGCCAGCAACTTCCTAGGGACAGGGTCCGTAGGGGAGTTCTTC. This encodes CASNFLGTGSVGEFF.

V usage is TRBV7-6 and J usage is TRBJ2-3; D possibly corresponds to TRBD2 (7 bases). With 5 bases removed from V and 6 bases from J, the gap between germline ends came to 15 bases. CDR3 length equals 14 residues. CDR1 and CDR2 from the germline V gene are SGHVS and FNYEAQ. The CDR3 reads CASSLLGGEDTQYF. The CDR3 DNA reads TGTGCCAGCAGCCTACTAGGGGGGGAGGATACGCAGTATTTT.

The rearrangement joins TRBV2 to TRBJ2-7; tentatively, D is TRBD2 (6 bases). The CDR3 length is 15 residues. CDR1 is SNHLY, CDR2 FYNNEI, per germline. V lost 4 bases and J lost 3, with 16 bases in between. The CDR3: CASSGGLLPHYEQYF. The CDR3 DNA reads TGTGCCAGCAGTGGGGGACTCCTCCCGCACTACGAGCAGTACTTC.

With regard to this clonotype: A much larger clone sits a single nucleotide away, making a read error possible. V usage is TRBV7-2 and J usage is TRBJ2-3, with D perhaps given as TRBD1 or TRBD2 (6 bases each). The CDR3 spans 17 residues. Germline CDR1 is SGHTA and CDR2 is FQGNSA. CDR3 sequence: CVSSHLEGGPITDTQYF. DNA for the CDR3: TGTGTCAGCAGCCACCTGGAGGGGGGCCCTATCACAGATACGCAGTATTTT.

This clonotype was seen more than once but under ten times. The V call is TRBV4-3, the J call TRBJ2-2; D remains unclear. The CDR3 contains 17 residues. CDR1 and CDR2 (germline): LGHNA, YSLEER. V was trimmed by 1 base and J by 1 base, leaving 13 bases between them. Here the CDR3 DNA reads TGCGCCAGCAGCCAAGTTTACCGGGTTCGGAACACCGGGGAGCTGTTTTTT. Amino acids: CASSQVYRVRNTGELFF.

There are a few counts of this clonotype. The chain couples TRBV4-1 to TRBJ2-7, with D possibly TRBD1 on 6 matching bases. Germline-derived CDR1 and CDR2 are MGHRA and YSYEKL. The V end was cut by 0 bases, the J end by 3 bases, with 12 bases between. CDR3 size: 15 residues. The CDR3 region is CASSQEEARGYEQYF. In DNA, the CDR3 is TGCGCCAGCAGCCAAGAAGAGGCCAGGGGCTACGAGCAGTACTTC.

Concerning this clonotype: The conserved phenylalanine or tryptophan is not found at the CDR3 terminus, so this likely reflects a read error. Written as DNA, the CDR3 is TGTGCCAGCAGCTCGACAGGTTACAGCAATCAGCCCCAGCATTCT. Protein: CASSSTGYSNQPQHS. V gene TRBV7-1 combines with J gene TRBJ1-5; maybe TRBD1 (6 bases). TRBV7-1 is classed as an ORF, of uncertain function. This CDR3 contains 15 residues. The ends were cut back, 3 bases at V and 1 base at J, with 10 bases in the middle.